These 25 T cell receptor beta chains came from one sample sequenced in a study of identical twins. TCRdb recomputed calls from the 5' RACE reads with MiXCR, one row per CDR3 protein. The sample lists 1,800,000 or so distinct CDR3 sequences, under 35% occurring once. The specimen was cord blood. The receptors were gathered from a newborn girl in good health.

This clonotype was counted many times. A junction end diverges from the germline sequence, so it may reflect a read error. CDR3 residues: CASSLTGVYEQYF. CDR3 in DNA: TGTGCCAGCAGTTTAACCGGGGTCTACGAGCAGTACTTC. The V and J genes are TRBV5-1 and TRBJ2-7, with D maybe TRBD2 (5 bases). Germline V gene lookup returns CDR1 SGHRS and CDR2 YFSETQ. CDR3 length: 13 amino acids.

The J gene is TRBJ2-3, the V gene TRBV12-3 or TRBV12-4; 7 bases line up with TRBD2. Trimming removed 5 bases from V and 2 bases from J; junction bases left unmatched: 10. The CDR3 covers 16 residues. The CDR3 sequence is CASSRTGTTTTDTQYF. The CDR3 coding sequence is TGTGCCAGCAGTCGAACCGGGACTACTACCACAGATACGCAGTATTTT.

This clonotype showed up just a few times. The chain has TRBV18 and TRBJ1-4; TRBD1 might be the D (6 bases). The CDR3 covers 16 residues. V shed 5 bases and J shed 0 bases, with 13 bases lying between them. Germline V gene sequence: CDR1 KGHSH, CDR2 LQKENI. CDR3 amino acids: CASSLEDRPTNEKLFF. The CDR3 nucleotides read TGTGCCAGCTCATTGGAGGACAGACCAACTAATGAAAAACTGTTTTTT.

The chain uses TRBV29-1 and TRBJ1-2; 7 bases agree with TRBD1. Germline V gene data show CDR1 as SQVTM and CDR2 as ANQGSEA. V shed 1 base, J shed 6 bases, and the junction held 2 bases outside the gene matches. The CDR3 has 12 residues. In nucleotides, the CDR3 is TGCAGCGTTGAAGGGCAGGGGGATGGCTACACCTTC. Protein: CSVEGQGDGYTF.

CDR3 residues: CSASEWAGGTDTQYF. As DNA, the CDR3 is TGCAGTGCTAGCGAATGGGCAGGGGGCACAGATACGCAGTATTTT. V and J are TRBV20-1 and TRBJ2-3; a possible D gene is TRBD1 (6 bases). The CDR3 has 15 residues. Germline CDR1 is DFQATT and CDR2 is SNEGSKA (reference sequence). Between the trimmed V and J ends, which lost 3 bases and 1 base, there was a span of 14 bases.

This clonotype was seen a handful of times. The J gene is TRBJ2-4, the V gene TRBV2, with D perhaps given as TRBD1 or TRBD2 (5 bases each). The CDR3 is 17 amino acids. Germline V CDR1 and CDR2: SNHLY, FYNNEI. V lost 0 bases to trimming and J lost 3 bases, with 15 bases between them. CDR3 nucleotides: TGTGCCAGCAGTGAAGCGCTTCGAGGGGTGAGCAAAAACATTCAGTACTTC. It translates to CASSEALRGVSKNIQYF.

This clonotype was found a few times. The V gene is TRBV6-6, the J gene TRBJ1-2, with no clear D. Germline loops: CDR1 MNHNY, CDR2 SVGAGI (reference sequence). The ends were cut back, 2 bases at V and 4 bases at J, with 5 bases in the middle. There are 12 residues in the CDR3. The CDR3 sequence: CASSYAAYGYTF. The CDR3 DNA reads as TGTGCCAGCAGTTACGCAGCCTATGGCTACACCTTC.

The table lists this clonotype with a few counts. This chain links TRBV10-3 with TRBJ2-3, with a tentative D call TRBD2 (6 bases). The length of the CDR3 is 14 residues. The germline gives CDR1 ENHRY, CDR2 SYGVKD. V was trimmed by 8 bases and J by 1 base, leaving 13 bases between them. In DNA, the CDR3 is TGTGCCATCTATTCCCCTAGCGGCACAGATACGCAGTATTTT. Amino acid sequence: CAIYSPSGTDTQYF.

This chain uses TRBV20-1 with TRBJ2-1; D is perhaps TRBD2 (5 bases). The CDR3 loop spans 11 amino acids. Germline-derived CDR1 and CDR2 are DFQATT and SNEGSKA (reference sequence). Trimming left V 3 bases short and J 9 bases short, with 9 bases between. The CDR3 sequence: CSASGGSEQFF. The CDR3 coding sequence is TGCAGTGCTAGCGGAGGAAGTGAGCAGTTCTTC.

This clonotype was detected a few times. The rearrangement links TRBV5-1 to TRBJ1-2; a weak D match, TRBD1 (5 bases). The germline gives CDR1 SGHRS, CDR2 YFSETQ. Trimming stripped 7 bases from V and 4 bases from J, with 20 bases between. The CDR3 is 15 residues long. The CDR3 is CASGTGIRAGYGYTF. In DNA, the CDR3 is TGCGCCAGCGGCACCGGGATCAGGGCCGGCTATGGCTACACCTTC.

The V call is TRBV20-1, the J call TRBJ2-7, with 12 bases fitting TRBD2. The germline V gene has CDR1 DFQATT and CDR2 SNEGSKA (reference sequence). With V trimmed by 5 bases and J by 2 bases, 7 bases remained unmatched. The CDR3 has 15 amino acids. CDR3 coding DNA: TGCAGTGCTCTAGATCCTAGCGGGAGGGCCTACGAGCAGTACTTC. Its protein is CSALDPSGRAYEQYF.

Note on this clonotype: Possible read error: a much larger clone is one base away. J is TRBJ2-3 and V is TRBV27; TRBD1 matches at 7 bases. Per germline, CDR1 MNHEY and CDR2 SMNVEV (reference sequence). The CDR3 is 14 residues long. The CDR3 sequence: CTSSRGQSTDTQYF. CDR3 nucleotides: TGTACCAGCAGCCGGGGACAGAGCACAGATACGCAGTATTTT.

A note on this clonotype: Being one base from a much bigger clone, this may be a read error. The CDR3 sequence: CASGLAHNEQYF. For the CDR3, the DNA is TGTGCCAGCGGGCTAGCCCACAATGAGCAGTACTTC. This chain connects TRBV27 to TRBJ2-5; tentatively, D is TRBD2 (5 bases). CDR1 is MNHEY, CDR2 SMNVEV, per germline (reference sequence). The CDR3 length is 12 residues. V lost 8 bases to trimming and J lost 11 bases, with 18 bases between them.

The chain has TRBV20-1 and TRBJ2-3; D ambiguous. Germline assignment: CDR1 DFQATT and CDR2 SNEGSKA (reference sequence). This CDR3 contains 14 residues. Trimming removed 3 bases from V and 0 bases from J, with 10 bases in between. The CDR3 loop is CSARGSYSTDTQYF. The CDR3 nucleotides read TGCAGTGCTAGGGGGTCATACAGCACAGATACGCAGTATTTT.

The V and J genes are TRBV9 and TRBJ2-3; a weak D match, TRBD2 (6 bases). Looked up from germline, CDR1 is SGDLS and CDR2 is YYNGEE. The CDR3 is 13 amino acids. V shed 0 bases and J shed 8 bases, with 10 bases lying between them. This CDR3 is CASSVAGAATQYF. Here the CDR3 DNA reads TGTGCCAGCAGCGTAGCGGGAGCAGCTACGCAGTATTTT.

This clonotype was observed a few times. The gene calls are TRBV29-1 and TRBJ2-1; either TRBD1 or TRBD2 may fit D (6 bases each). V was trimmed by 4 bases and J by 3 bases, leaving 19 bases between them. The germline V gene has CDR1 SQVTM and CDR2 ANQGSEA. The CDR3 contains 16 residues. The CDR3: CSVVQTHGGFYNEQFF. DNA of the CDR3: TGCAGCGTTGTCCAAACGCACGGGGGCTTCTACAATGAGCAGTTCTTC.

The chain uses TRBV7-2 and TRBJ2-1, with TRBD2 matching over 14 bases. The germline V gene has CDR1 SGHTA and CDR2 FQGNSA. The J segment lost 12 bases and the V segment lost 5 bases, leaving 9 bases of the junction unmatched. The CDR3 extends over 15 amino acids. As DNA, the CDR3 is TGTGCCAGCAGCCCGGGACTAGCGGGAGCCCCGGGGCAGTTCTTC. Encoded protein: CASSPGLAGAPGQFF.

The CDR3 is CSTKGGMYYEQYF. In DNA form, the CDR3 reads TGCAGTACCAAAGGGGGTATGTACTACGAGCAGTACTTC. This sequence joins TRBV20-1 and TRBJ2-7, with a weak D call TRBD1 (6 bases). This CDR3 has 13 amino acids. CDR1 is DFQATT, CDR2 SNEGSKA, per germline (reference sequence). Between the trimmed V and J ends, which lost 8 bases and 3 bases, there was a span of 17 bases.

The CDR3 loop reads CSAPDWAWTSGATDTQYF. The CDR3 bases are TGCAGTGCCCCCGATTGGGCTTGGACTAGCGGGGCAACAGATACGCAGTATTTT. The V gene is TRBV20-1, the J gene TRBJ2-3; 12 nucleotides agree with TRBD2. CDR1 DFQATT and CDR2 SNEGSKA come from the germline V gene (reference sequence). CDR3 length equals 18 residues. V shed 6 bases and J 3 bases; nucleotides not matched to a gene: 16.

On this clonotype: The junction shows a germline mismatch at one end, possibly a read error. The J gene is TRBJ1-2, the V gene TRBV20-1; 9 bases align to TRBD1. Looked up from germline, CDR1 is DFQATT and CDR2 is SNEGSKA (reference sequence). This CDR3 has 14 residues. The CDR3 sequence is CSVRPGTGNYGHTF. CDR3 nucleotides: TGCAGTGTTCGTCCCGGGACAGGGAACTATGGCCACACCTTC.

A few counts support this clonotype. V usage is TRBV28 and J usage is TRBJ1-5; a possible D gene is TRBD1 (5 bases). The germline V and J ends were trimmed by 3 bases and 0 bases, with 12 bases remaining between them. Germline lookup yields CDR1 MDHEN and CDR2 SYDVKM. The CDR3 has 16 amino acids. This CDR3 is CASSLRQYHSNQPQHF. As DNA, the CDR3 is TGTGCCAGCAGTTTGCGACAGTACCATAGCAATCAGCCCCAGCATTTT. Full variable domain (outside the CDR3, taken from reference TRBV28 and TRBJ1-5): DVKVTQSSRYLVKRTGEKVFLECVQDMDHENMFWYRQDPGLGLRLIYFSYDVKMKEKGDIPEGYSVSREKKERFSLILESASTNQTSMYLCASSLRQYHSNQPQHFGDGTRLSIL.

This clonotype was counted a few times. The rearrangement joins TRBV5-1 to TRBJ2-3, with 7 nucleotides matching TRBD2. There are 17 residues in the CDR3. The junction had 17 bases not matched to a gene; V was cut back by 4 bases and J by 6 bases. The V gene's germline CDR1 is SGHRS and CDR2 YFSETQ. CDR3 sequence reads: CASSMGLSPPFVDTQYF. In DNA, the CDR3 is TGCGCCAGCAGCATGGGACTATCCCCTCCTTTTGTGGATACGCAGTATTTT. Complete variable domain (other parts from reference TRBV5-1 and TRBJ2-3): KAGVTQTPRYLIKTRGQQVTLSCSPISGHRSVSWYQQTPGQGLQFLFEYFSETQRNKGNFPGRFSGRQFSNSRSEMNVSTLELGDSALYLCASSMGLSPPFVDTQYFGPGTRLTVL.

V is TRBV6-6 and J is TRBJ1-2, with no clear D. This CDR3 is 12 amino acids long. Trimming cost V 10 bases and J 0 bases, with 9 bases left between them. Germline V lookup: CDR1 MNHNY, CDR2 SVGAGI (reference sequence). CDR3 region: CATARANYGYTF. The CDR3 DNA reads TGTGCCACCGCCCGGGCTAACTATGGCTACACCTTC.

V and J are TRBV25-1 and TRBJ2-3, with D possibly TRBD1 on 6 matching bases. The V gene lost 5 bases and the J gene lost 4 bases, with 13 bases spanning the gap. Germline V gene sequence: CDR1 MGHDK, CDR2 SYGVNS. This CDR3 is 14 amino acids long. DNA for the CDR3: TGTGCCAGCAGTAAACAGGGCTGGCCAGATACGCAGTATTTT. Protein: CASSKQGWPDTQYF.

This clonotype was seen a handful of times. The chain recombines TRBV5-1 with TRBJ2-1, with 8 bases identical to TRBD2. CDR1 is SGHRS and CDR2 is YFSETQ in the germline V gene. With 0 bases clipped from V and 8 bases from J, the junction kept 7 bases outside the gene matches. The CDR3 spans 15 residues. The CDR3 region is CASSLGLAGIHEQFF. The DNA of the CDR3 is TGCGCCAGCAGCTTGGGGCTAGCGGGCATCCATGAGCAGTTCTTC.